This paragraph covers one T cell receptor beta chain sequence. The CDR3 loop spans 15 amino acids. V lost 2 bases, J lost 2 bases, and 13 bases lay in between. CDR1 is SGHAT and CDR2 is FQNNGV in the germline V gene. The source of the sample is a study of CD8 T cells in ankylosing spondylitis. TCRdb re-called the 5' RACE reads with MiXCR, one entry per CDR3 protein. The table records 300,000 to 350,000 distinct CDR3 sequences, 11% of them present only once. The clonotype comes from a female donor with ankylosing spondylitis or in good health (not recorded which). The chain combines TRBV11-2 with TRBJ2-7; D may correspond to TRBD1 or TRBD2 (5 bases each). The sample was blood, either unsorted or a sorted T cell fraction (not recorded which). The CDR3 loop reads CASSLSWDGTYEQYF. The CDR3 DNA is TGTGCCAGCAGCTTATCTTGGGACGGAACCTACGAGCAGTACTTC.